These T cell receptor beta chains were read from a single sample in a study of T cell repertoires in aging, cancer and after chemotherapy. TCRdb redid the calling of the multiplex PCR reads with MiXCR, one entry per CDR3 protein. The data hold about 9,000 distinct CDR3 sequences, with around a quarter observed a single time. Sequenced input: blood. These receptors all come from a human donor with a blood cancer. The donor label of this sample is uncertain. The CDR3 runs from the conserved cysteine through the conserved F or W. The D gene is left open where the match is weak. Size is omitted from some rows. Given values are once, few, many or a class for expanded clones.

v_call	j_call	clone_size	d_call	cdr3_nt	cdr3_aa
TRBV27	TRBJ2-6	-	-	TGTGCCAGCAGACGCTTGGGGGGGGCCAACGTCCTGACTTTC	CASRRLGGANVLTF
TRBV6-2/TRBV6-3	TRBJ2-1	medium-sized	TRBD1	TGTGCCAGCAGTACATTAGGCGTAGGGACAGGGTCCTACAATGAGCAGTTCTTC	CASSTLGVGTGSYNEQFF
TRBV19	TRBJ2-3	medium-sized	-	TGTGCCAGTTCCCGGGCGAGGGGCGATACGCAGTATTTT	CASSRARGDTQYF
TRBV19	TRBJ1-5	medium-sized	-	TGTGCCAGTAAAAGGAGCGGGGCGGTCGTTGGAATCCAGCCCCAGCATTTT	CASKRSGAVVGIQPQHF
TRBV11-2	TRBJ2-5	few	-	TGTGCCAGCAGTTTTGCTGAGACCCAGTACTTC	CASSFAETQYF
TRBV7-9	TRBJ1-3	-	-	TGTGCCAGCAGCCCCGGGACGGTGGGAAACACCATATATTTT	CASSPGTVGNTIYF
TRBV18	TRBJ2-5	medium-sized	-	TGTGCCAGCTCACAACGGGAAGAGACCCAGTACTTC	CASSQREETQYF
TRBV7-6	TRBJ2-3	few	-	TGTGCCAGCAGCAATGGGCGGACCACCTCAAATACGCAGTATTTT	CASSNGRTTSNTQYF
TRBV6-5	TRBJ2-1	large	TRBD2	TGTGCCAGCAGCCCTAGACTAGCGGGAGTCTACAATGAGCAGTTCTTC	CASSPRLAGVYNEQFF
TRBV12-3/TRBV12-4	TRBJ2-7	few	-	TGTGCCAGCACCCAGGACTACGAGCAGTACTTC	CASTQDYEQYF
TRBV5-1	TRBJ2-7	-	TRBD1	TGCGCCAGCAGCTCAGGACAGGGCTACGAGCAGTACTTC	CASSSGQGYEQYF
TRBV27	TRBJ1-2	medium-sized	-	TGTGCCAGCAGTCCCTGGGGTCCGTATGGCTACACCTTC	CASSPWGPYGYTF
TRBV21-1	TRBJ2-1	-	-	TGTGCCAGCAGCCCCTGGACTAGCGCGACTCCCAAAAACTACAATGAGCAGTTCTTC	CASSPWTSATPKNYNEQFF
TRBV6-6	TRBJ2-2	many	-	TGTGCCAGCAGTCACCGGGACACTAGCACCGGGGAGCTGTTTTTT	CASSHRDTSTGELFF
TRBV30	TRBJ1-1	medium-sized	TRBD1	TGTGCCTGGTCGAACAGGGGTGACACTGAAGCTTTCTTT	CAWSNRGDTEAFF
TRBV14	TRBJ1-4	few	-	TGTGCCAGCAGCCGACCAGGGGCCCTTGAAAAACTGTTTTTT	CASSRPGALEKLFF
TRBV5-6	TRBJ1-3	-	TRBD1	TGCGCCAGCAGCTTGGACAGGGCCGGAAACACCATATATTTT	CASSLDRAGNTIYF
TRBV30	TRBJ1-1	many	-	TGTGCCTGGAGTGGGAGTCCGCGGGCTGGTGAAGCTTTCTTT	CAWSGSPRAGEAFF
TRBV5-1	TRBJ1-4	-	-	TGCGCCAGCAGCCTAGGACAGAGCGCTAATGAAAAACTGTTTTTT	CASSLGQSANEKLFF
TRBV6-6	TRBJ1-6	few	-	TGTGCCAGCAGTCCGACAGACAATTCACCCCTCCACTTT	CASSPTDNSPLHF
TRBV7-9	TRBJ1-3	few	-	TGTGCCAGCAGCTTAGGAGACAGACGAAACACCATATATTTT	CASSLGDRRNTIYF
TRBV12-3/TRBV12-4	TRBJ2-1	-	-	TGTGCCAGCAGAACAGGGTCGGCTGAGCAGTTCTTC	CASRTGSAEQFF
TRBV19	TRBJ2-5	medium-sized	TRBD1	TGTGCCAGTAGTATTACCGGGACAGGGCTTGGAGAGACCCAGTACTTC	CASSITGTGLGETQYF
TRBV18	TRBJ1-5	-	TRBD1	TGTGCCAGCTCAAGATACAGGGGGGATAGCAATCAGCCCCAGCATTTT	CASSRYRGDSNQPQHF
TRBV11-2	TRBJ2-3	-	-	TGTGCCAGCAGCTTGGCCAAGGGAGGAGATACGCAGTATTTT	CASSLAKGGDTQYF
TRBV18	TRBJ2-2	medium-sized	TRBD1	TGTGCCAGCTCACCGGACAGGGGGCGGACCGGGGAGCTGTTTTTT	CASSPDRGRTGELFF
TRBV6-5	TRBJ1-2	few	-	TGTGCCAGCAGTTACTCAAAGGGGAATGGCTACACCTTC	CASSYSKGNGYTF